One and the same sample provided the 11 T cell receptor beta chains below, sequenced in a study of T cell responses to AZD1222 COVID-19 vaccine. TCRdb keeps only in-frame clones here, not all; method: immunoSEQ multiplex PCR. This table has 95,000 or so clones, just over 90% appearing once. Sequenced here: peripheral blood, sampled 28 days after the second AZD1222 dose. Receptor source: an adult who received the AZD1222 COVID-19 vaccine.

The J gene is TRBJ2-1, the V gene TRBV11-1; tentatively, D is TRBD2 (6 bases). CDR3 length: 18 residues. CDR1 SGHAT and CDR2 FQDESV come from the germline V gene (reference sequence). Trimming took off 0 bases at V and 0 bases at J, with 15 bases between the two ends. The DNA for the CDR3 is TGTGCCAGCAGCTTAGCTCGGTTTGCTAGCGCCTCCTACAATGAGCAGTTCTTC. The encoded protein is CASSLARFASASYNEQFF. Drawing the rest from reference TRBV11-1 and TRBJ2-1, the complete variable domain is EAEVAQSPRYKITEKSQAVAFWCDPISGHATLYWYRQILGQGPELLVQFQDESVVDDSQLPKDRFSAERLKGVDSTLKIQPAELGDSAMYLCASSLARFASASYNEQFFGPGTRLTVL.

V and J are TRBV24-1 and TRBJ2-7, with unresolved D. Trimming removed 7 bases at V and 1 base at J, with 10 bases between. This CDR3 contains 13 residues. Germline values: CDR1 KGHDR, CDR2 SFDVKD. This CDR3 reads CATRDDLSYEQYF. For the CDR3, the DNA is TGTGCCACCAGAGACGACCTATCCTACGAGCAGTACTTC.

The chain carries TRBV5-1 and TRBJ2-7, with 8 bases fitting TRBD2. CDR3 length equals 15 residues. Per germline, CDR1 SGHRS and CDR2 YFSETQ. Trimming cost V 0 bases and J 11 bases; bases outside gene matches: 13. The CDR3: CASSLAEAGGPPEYF. The CDR3 nucleotides read TGCGCCAGCAGCTTGGCCGAGGCGGGAGGCCCGCCGGAGTACTTC. Based on the CDR3 plus reference TRBV5-1 and TRBJ2-7, the full variable domain is KAGVTQTPRYLIKTRGQQVTLSCSPISGHRSVSWYQQTPGQGLQFLFEYFSETQRNKGNFPGRFSGRQFSNSRSEMNVSTLELGDSALYLCASSLAEAGGPPEYFGPGTRLTVT.

The V and J genes are TRBV20-1 and TRBJ1-2; D is unresolved. There are 11 residues in the CDR3. Germline lookup yields CDR1 DFQATT and CDR2 SNEGSKA (reference sequence). The chain's CDR3 is CRVRQAGGYTF. Here the CDR3 DNA reads TGCAGGGTACGGCAGGCGGGTGGCTACACCTTC.

The DNA of the CDR3 is TGTGCCTCCCGCCAGGGACTAGCGAGGACAGATACGCAGTATTTT. The encoded protein is CASRQGLARTDTQYF. The chain is built from TRBV10-3 and TRBJ2-3; TRBD2 agrees at 10 bases. V gave up 11 bases and J gave up 3 bases; unmatched junction bases: 11. This CDR3 spans 15 amino acids. CDR1 is ENHRY, CDR2 SYGVKD, per germline.

This rearrangement joins TRBV3-1 (or the pseudogene TRBV3-2) to TRBJ2-1; D is unresolved. CDR1 LGHDT and CDR2 YNNKEL come from the germline V gene (reference sequence). CDR3 length equals 14 residues. V gave up 2 bases and J gave up 4 bases, with 9 bases separating them. The DNA of the CDR3 is TGTGCCAGCAGCCAACGAGCGCGTTACAATGAGCAGTTCTTC. Translated: CASSQRARYNEQFF.

The count of this clone is one. The rearrangement links TRBV7-2 to TRBJ2-5; 9 bases fit TRBD2. Per the germline V gene, CDR1 is SGHTA and CDR2 is FQGNSA. Trimming removed 8 bases from V and 4 bases from J; junction bases left unmatched: 5. CDR3 length: 13 amino acids. The CDR3 loop is CASRRLAAETQYF. The CDR3 nucleotides are TGTGCCAGCCGAAGACTAGCGGCAGAGACCCAGTACTTC.

The chain combines TRBV9 with TRBJ1-2; 8 bases line up with TRBD1. The junction had 1 base not matched to a gene; V was cut back by 3 bases and J by 0 bases. The CDR3 runs to 14 residues. From germline, CDR1 is SGDLS and CDR2 YYNGEE. DNA of the CDR3: TGTGCCAGCAGCGCGACAGGGGCTAACTATGGCTACACCTTC. It yields the protein CASSATGANYGYTF.

The genes are TRBV6-5 and TRBJ1-5; D gene uncertain. V was shortened by 0 bases and J by 6 bases, with 12 bases between the two germline ends. The CDR3 contains 15 residues. Germline V gene lookup returns CDR1 MNHEY and CDR2 SVGAGI. The chain's CDR3 is CASSYSATEGQPQHF. The CDR3 coding sequence is TGTGCCAGCAGTTACTCGGCGACCGAGGGTCAGCCCCAGCATTTT.

The gene calls are TRBV7-9 and TRBJ2-7; D possibly uses TRBD1 or TRBD2 (5 bases each). The germline V gene encodes CDR1 SEHNR and CDR2 FQNEAQ (reference sequence). The V end lost 1 base, the J end lost 5 bases, and 9 bases lay between the germline ends. The CDR3 consists of 13 residues. The CDR3 reads CASSLVGGHEQYF. CDR3 DNA sequence: TGTGCCAGCAGCTTAGTTGGGGGACACGAGCAGTACTTC.

The genes are TRBV28 and TRBJ1-1; 8 bases align to TRBD1. The germline gives CDR1 MDHEN, CDR2 SYDVKM. V lost 3 bases to trimming and J lost 3 bases; unmatched junction nucleotides: 6. The CDR3 extends over 15 amino acids. In DNA form, the CDR3 reads TGTGCCAGCAGTTTCGCAGGGGGCTCGGACACTGAAGCTTTCTTT. This codes for CASSFAGGSDTEAFF. The full variable domain, completed using reference TRBV28 and TRBJ1-1, is DVKVTQSSRYLVKRTGEKVFLECVQDMDHENMFWYRQDPGLGLRLIYFSYDVKMKEKGDIPEGYSVSREKKERFSLILESASTNQTSMYLCASSFAGGSDTEAFFGQGTRLTVV.